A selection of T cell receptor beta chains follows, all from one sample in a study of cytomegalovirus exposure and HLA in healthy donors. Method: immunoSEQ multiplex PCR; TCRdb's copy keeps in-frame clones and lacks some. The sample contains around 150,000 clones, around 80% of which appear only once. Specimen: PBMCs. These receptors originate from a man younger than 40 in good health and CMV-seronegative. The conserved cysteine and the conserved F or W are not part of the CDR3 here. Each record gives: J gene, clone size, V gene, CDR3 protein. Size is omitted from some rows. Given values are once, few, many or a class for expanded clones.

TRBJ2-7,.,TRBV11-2,ASSPLGTTFYEQY
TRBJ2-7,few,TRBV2,ASTWTDIYEQY
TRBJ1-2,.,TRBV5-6,ASSLGGVYGYT
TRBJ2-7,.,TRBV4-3,ASSQENWAGVYEQY
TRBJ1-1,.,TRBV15,ATSRGGQLSNTEAF
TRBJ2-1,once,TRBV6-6,ASSYAIPGVGNEQF
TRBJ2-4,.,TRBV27,ASSLVGAGKNIQY
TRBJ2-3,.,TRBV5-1,ASSFGQGLSTDTQY
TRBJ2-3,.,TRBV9,ASSVGAGITDTQY
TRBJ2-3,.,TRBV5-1,ASSLRTLGGDTQY
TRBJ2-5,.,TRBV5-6,ASSFGRVGYETQY
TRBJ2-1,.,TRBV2,ASSAPGGTSGNNEQF
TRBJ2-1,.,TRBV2,ASSDSIARGYNEQF
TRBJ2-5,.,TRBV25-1,ASSEFAVAGSTQY